This TCR beta chain was identified during a study of cytomegalovirus exposure and HLA in healthy donors. Study conclusions and caveats: High sensitivity and specificity were reportedly achieved when the classifier diagnosed cytomegalovirus status.

As for this clone: What it binds is not known.

The data were produced by immunoSEQ multiplex PCR, yet TCRdb's version contains in-frame clones alone and is incomplete. This table has about 64,000 clones, around 88% appearing once. CDR3 size: 16 residues. J was trimmed by 0 bases and V by 1 base; bases with no gene match: 3. Germline CDR1 reads KGHSH; CDR2 reads LQKENI. The sequence was collected from a woman between 18 and 29 years old in good health and CMV-seronegative. The chain uses TRBV18 and TRBJ2-3; 8 bases agree with TRBD2. The sequencing sample was made of PBMCs. For the CDR3, the DNA is TGTGCCAGCTCACCACTGTCTAGCGGGAGCACAGATACGCAGTATTTT. Protein: CASSPLSSGSTDTQYF.